Sequencing of this TCR beta chain was carried out in a study of Ad26.COV2.S vaccination and SARS-CoV-2 variants. Assay: immunoSEQ multiplex PCR; the TCRdb copy retains only in-frame clones and omits some. The sample holds more than 300,000 clones, 88% seen once. Study-wide points: Possibly, TCR breadth and depth analyses underestimated total T cell responses. It was found that vaccine and placebo recipients had similar non-spike TCR breadth.

For this clone: Its cognate antigen is unknown.

Germline CDR1 LGHNA, CDR2 YSLEER. The junction had 10 bases not matched to a gene; V was cut back by 0 bases and J by 8 bases. CDR3 size: 18 residues. Described treatment: some 20 received Ad26.COV2.S at low or high dose, single or two shots; five or six received placebo; per-sample allocation not given. Sampling took place 63 days after the first vaccine or placebo injection. SARS-CoV-2 spike from the Wuhan strain was encoded by the vaccine, an Ad26 vector. The sequencing here drew on peripheral blood, taken in a trial of Ad26.COV2.S vaccine versus placebo. The receptor comes from a person between 18 and 65 years old who received the Ad26.COV2.S COVID-19 vaccine or a placebo. The V gene is TRBV4-3, the J gene TRBJ2-1; 13 bases are shared with TRBD2. The CDR3: CASSQESTGTSGIDEQFF. CDR3 in DNA: TGCGCCAGCAGCCAAGAGTCAACCGGGACTAGCGGGATCGATGAGCAGTTCTTC.